The 27 T cell receptor beta chains below were found in one sample sequenced in a study of blood T cell repertoires in COVID-19. Sequencing was performed with immunoSEQ multiplex PCR; in TCRdb, only in-frame clones are kept and a portion is missing. The sample comprises about 170,000 clones, 83% of which are singletons, and 3.6% rests with the top ten. Specimen: PBMCs or T cells enriched from blood (not recorded which). These receptors were collected from a woman between 45 and 60 years old in a cohort exposed to, infected with or recovered from COVID-19 (not recorded which).

This rearrangement joins TRBV4-3 to TRBJ2-1; 11 positions match TRBD2. Germline V gene lookup returns CDR1 LGHNA and CDR2 YSLEER. The CDR3 is 17 amino acids. V was clipped by 0 bases and J by 6 bases; unmatched bases: 7. The CDR3 region has the DNA TGCGCCAGCAGCCAAGAAGGTATAGCGGGGGGGCCCAATGAGCAGTTCTTC. Translation: CASSQEGIAGGPNEQFF.

The chain links TRBV5-8 to TRBJ1-3; D is unresolved. The CDR3 covers 14 residues. Trimming took off 4 bases at V and 7 bases at J, with 15 bases between the two ends. Germline CDR1 is SGHTS and CDR2 is YDEGEE. The chain's CDR3 is CASSGGKGRNTIYF. CDR3 in DNA: TGTGCCAGCAGCGGAGGTAAAGGGCGGAACACCATATATTTT.

The J gene is TRBJ2-5, the V gene TRBV13, with TRBD1 matching 11 bases. The CDR3 is 16 residues long. CDR1 and CDR2 from the germline V gene are PRHDT and FYEKMQ (reference sequence). After removal of 3 bases from V and 2 bases from J, the junction contained 5 bases not matched to a gene. This chain's CDR3 is CASSFFRDRGQETQYF. DNA of the CDR3: TGTGCCAGCAGCTTTTTCCGGGACAGGGGGCAAGAGACCCAGTACTTC.

The J gene is TRBJ1-3, the V gene TRBV2; D not certain. V was shortened by 7 bases and J by 0 bases, with 16 bases between the two germline ends. Germline values: CDR1 SNHLY, CDR2 FYNNEI. The CDR3 is 16 amino acids. The CDR3, as DNA: TGTGCCAGCACGGTCCGAGCCGCCCTCTCTGGAAACACCATATATTTT. Protein product: CASTVRAALSGNTIYF.

The gene calls are TRBV5-4 and TRBJ2-2; the D is unclear. The CDR3 is made up of 14 amino acids. Trimming pared 0 bases from V and 6 bases from J, leaving 9 bases between. Germline assignment: CDR1 SGHNT and CDR2 YYREEE (reference sequence). CDR3 DNA: TGTGCCAGCAGCTTGGGATCGACTGCCGGGGAGCTGTTTTTT. This encodes CASSLGSTAGELFF.

This chain uses TRBV4-2 with TRBJ2-5, with TRBD2 as a possible D gene (6 bases). V was shortened by 1 base and J by 5 bases, with 11 bases between the two germline ends. Germline V lookup: CDR1 LGHNA, CDR2 YNFKEQ. The CDR3 is made up of 14 amino acids. In nucleotides, the CDR3 is TGTGCCAGCAGCCAAGTGACGGGGGAGGAGACCCAGTACTTC. Translating gives CASSQVTGEETQYF.

This clone appeared many times. The rearrangement uses TRBV10-2 and TRBJ1-1, with D possibly being TRBD1 (6 bases). Between the trimmed V and J ends, which lost 6 bases and 8 bases, there was a span of 7 bases. This CDR3 contains 10 residues. In germline, CDR1 is WSHSY, CDR2 SAAADI. CDR3 in DNA: TGCGCCAGCAGGGACAGCGAAGCTTTCTTT. Encoded protein: CASRDSEAFF.

This clone is a singleton in its sample. The CDR3 bases are TGTGCCAGTAGTATAGCGTCAGGGGCGAGGGAGACCCAGTACTTC. Translated, it gives CASSIASGARETQYF. The chain employs TRBV19 and TRBJ2-5; perhaps TRBD1 as D (6 bases). Germline CDR1 reads LNHDA; CDR2 reads SQIVND (reference sequence). CDR3 size: 15 residues. V gave up 1 base and J gave up 5 bases, with 14 bases separating them.

The chain uses TRBV25-1 and TRBJ1-1, with D uncertain. Germline V lookup: CDR1 MGHDK, CDR2 SYGVNS. The V gene lost 5 bases and the J gene lost 3 bases, with 13 bases spanning the gap. This CDR3 contains 14 residues. The CDR3 here is CASSSLGRYTEAFF. The CDR3 DNA reads as TGTGCCAGCAGTTCCCTAGGAAGGTACACTGAAGCTTTCTTT.

The chain links TRBV5-1 to TRBJ2-2; no clear D gene. The CDR3 sequence is 17 residues long. Trimming cost V 1 base and J 1 base, with 14 bases left between them. The germline CDR1 and CDR2 sequences are SGHRS and YFSETQ. The CDR3 spells CASSLRDKSLNTGELFF. The DNA for the CDR3 is TGCGCCAGCAGCTTGCGTGACAAGTCCTTGAACACCGGGGAGCTGTTTTTT. Filled out from reference TRBV5-1 and TRBJ2-2, the complete variable domain reads KAGVTQTPRYLIKTRGQQVTLSCSPISGHRSVSWYQQTPGQGLQFLFEYFSETQRNKGNFPGRFSGRQFSNSRSEMNVSTLELGDSALYLCASSLRDKSLNTGELFFGEGSRLTVL.

The chain recombines TRBV6-5 with TRBJ1-2, with D maybe TRBD1 (5 bases). With 6 bases removed from V and 6 bases from J, the gap between germline ends came to 20 bases. CDR3 length equals 15 residues. Germline V CDR1 and CDR2: MNHEY, SVGAGI. This chain's CDR3 is CASRTGDRTSDGYTF. In nucleotides, the CDR3 is TGTGCCAGCAGGACGGGGGATAGGACTTCAGATGGCTACACCTTC.

This clone was seen more than once but under ten times. The chain uses TRBV2 and TRBJ2-7; 9 positions match TRBD2. V was pared by 6 bases and J by 0 bases, with 9 bases of the junction left unmatched. Germline values: CDR1 SNHLY, CDR2 FYNNEI. The length of the CDR3 is 16 residues. DNA of the CDR3: TGTGCCAGCAGGGGAGGTTATAGCGGGAGCTCCTACGAGCAGTACTTC. It is translated as CASRGGYSGSSYEQYF.

The chain links TRBV6-5 to TRBJ2-7; 11 bases fit TRBD2. The CDR3 length is 14 residues. V dropped 6 bases and J dropped 0; count of bases not matched to a gene: 1. Per the germline V gene, CDR1 is MNHEY and CDR2 is SVGAGI. The CDR3 DNA follows: TGTGCCAGCAGGACTAGCGGGGCCTCCTACGAGCAGTACTTC. Protein product: CASRTSGASYEQYF.

This clone was seen a single time. The chain recombines TRBV5-1 with TRBJ1-1; 7 nucleotides align to TRBD1. This CDR3 has 15 amino acids. Germline-derived CDR1 and CDR2 are SGHRS and YFSETQ. Trimming took 0 bases from V and 3 from J; bases not matched to a gene: 5. In nucleotides, the CDR3 is TGCGCCAGCAGCTTGGCAGGGGGTCGGCACACTGAAGCTTTCTTT. This codes for CASSLAGGRHTEAFF.

The rearrangement joins TRBV6-2 or TRBV6-3 to TRBJ2-2; the D gene is possibly TRBD1 (8 bases). Trimming took 6 bases from V and 5 from J, leaving 25 bases between them. Germline-derived CDR1 and CDR2 are MNHEY and SVGEGT. The CDR3 has 18 residues. CDR3 bases: TGTGCCAGCAGCTCAGAGAGCGTGGCACAGGGGGGGACCGGGGAGCTGTTTTTT. Protein product: CASSSESVAQGGTGELFF.

The rearrangement uses TRBV6-5 and TRBJ1-5; perhaps TRBD1 as D (6 bases). The germline V gene encodes CDR1 MNHEY and CDR2 SVGAGI. V gave up 6 bases and J gave up 3 bases, with 15 bases separating them. CDR3 length: 15 residues. The CDR3 nucleotides read TGTGCCAGCAGCGCTGTACGGGGGGCCAATCAGCCCCAGCATTTT. Translation: CASSAVRGANQPQHF.

This sequence joins TRBV2 and TRBJ1-1; TRBD1 is a possible D gene (6 bases). In germline, CDR1 is SNHLY, CDR2 FYNNEI. CDR3 length: 13 residues. With 9 bases removed from V and 4 bases from J, the gap between germline ends came to 15 bases. As DNA, the CDR3 is TGTGCCAGTAGGGGGTGGGGGATCACTGAAGCTTTCTTT. This gives the protein CASRGWGITEAFF.

The gene calls are TRBV4-3 and TRBJ2-2; TRBD2 is a possible D gene (5 bases). The CDR3 runs to 18 residues. The V gene lost 0 bases and the J gene lost 6 bases, with 20 bases spanning the gap. Germline values: CDR1 LGHNA, CDR2 YSLEER. The chain's CDR3 is CASSQDWSGIGIAGELFF. In DNA, the CDR3 is TGCGCCAGCAGCCAAGATTGGTCGGGGATTGGAATCGCCGGGGAGCTGTTTTTT.

The V call is TRBV14, the J call TRBJ2-7, with D perhaps TRBD2 (7 bases). This CDR3 is built from 14 residues. The V and J ends lost 4 bases and 2 bases respectively, with 12 bases between them. CDR1 and CDR2 (germline): SGHDN, FVKESK. The CDR3 bases are TGTGCCAGCAGCCGAGGGGGACTAACCTACGAGCAGTACTTC. Encoded protein: CASSRGGLTYEQYF.

The V call is TRBV12-5, the J call TRBJ2-2, with TRBD2 matching 10 bases. The germline gives CDR1 LGHNT, CDR2 FRNRAP. The CDR3 has 16 residues. With V trimmed by 1 base and J by 1 base, 0 bases remained unmatched. The CDR3 spells CASGLERGGNTGELFF. In DNA form, the CDR3 reads TGTGCTAGTGGTTTGGAGCGGGGGGGGAACACCGGGGAGCTGTTTTTT.

The V call is TRBV3-1 (or the pseudogene TRBV3-2), the J call TRBJ1-6; D is unresolved. V shed 1 base and J shed 0 bases, with 7 bases lying between them. The CDR3 is 16 residues long. Germline V lookup: CDR1 LGHDT, CDR2 YNNKEL (reference sequence). DNA of the CDR3: TGTGCCAGCAGCCAAGTCCGGAGCTCCTATAATTCACCCCTCCACTTT. Translation: CASSQVRSSYNSPLHF.

The chain couples TRBV5-5 to TRBJ1-3; no firm D call. The CDR3 has 16 residues. V lost 3 bases and J lost 0, with 13 bases in between. Germline V CDR1 and CDR2: SGHKS, YYEKEE (reference sequence). The CDR3 coding sequence is TGTGCCAGCAGCTCCCTAGGCGGGGACTCTGGAAACACCATATATTTT. Its protein product is CASSSLGGDSGNTIYF.

The chain carries TRBV3-1 (or the pseudogene TRBV3-2) and TRBJ2-7; TRBD2 matches 10 bases. The germline V gene has CDR1 LGHDT and CDR2 YNNKEL (reference sequence). With V trimmed by 1 base and J by 3 bases, 9 bases remained unmatched. This CDR3 contains 17 residues. CDR3 DNA sequence: TGTGCCAGCAGCCAAGTGGGGCCTAGCGGGAGCGTCTACGAGCAGTACTTC. Its translation: CASSQVGPSGSVYEQYF.

The chain recombines TRBV3-1 (or the pseudogene TRBV3-2) with TRBJ2-7; 10 positions agree with TRBD1. Germline assignment: CDR1 LGHDT and CDR2 YNNKEL (reference sequence). Germline trimming cut 5 bases from V and 2 bases from J; bases unmatched to any gene: 3. The CDR3 is made up of 14 amino acids. The CDR3 is CASSWGTGAYEQYF. Here the CDR3 DNA reads TGTGCCAGCAGCTGGGGGACAGGGGCCTACGAGCAGTACTTC.

The chain recombines TRBV3-1 (or the pseudogene TRBV3-2) with TRBJ1-1; TRBD1 matches at 9 bases. This CDR3 has 13 amino acids. From germline, CDR1 is LGHDT and CDR2 YNNKEL (reference sequence). V lost 3 bases to trimming and J lost 8 bases; unmatched junction nucleotides: 4. CDR3 sequence (DNA): TGTGCCAGCAGCCAGACAGGGGGTAGCGAAGCTTTCTTT. It encodes CASSQTGGSEAFF.

The chain combines TRBV30 with TRBJ2-1; TRBD2 agrees at 13 bases. CDR3 size: 14 residues. From germline, CDR1 is GTSNPN and CDR2 SVGIG (reference sequence). Trimming took 5 bases from V and 6 from J; bases not matched to a gene: 4. CDR3 bases: TGTGCCTGGGCAACTAGCGGGGGGGTCAATGAGCAGTTCTTC. This sequence encodes CAWATSGGVNEQFF. The full variable domain, its missing parts supplied by reference TRBV30 and TRBJ2-1, is SQTIHQWPATLVQPVGSPLSLECTVEGTSNPNLYWYRQAAGRGLQLLFYSVGIGQISSEVPQNLSASRPQDRQFILSSKKLLLSDSGFYLCAWATSGGVNEQFFGPGTRLTVL.

A single count supports this clone. CDR3 amino acids: CASSQGGSSYEQYF. The CDR3 coding sequence is TGTGCCAGCAGCCAAGGGGGCAGTTCCTACGAGCAGTACTTC. The J gene is TRBJ2-7, the V gene TRBV4-2; perhaps TRBD1 as D (5 bases). The length of the CDR3 is 14 residues. The V gene lost 1 base and the J gene lost 1 base, with 8 bases spanning the gap. Germline V gives CDR1 LGHNA, CDR2 YNFKEQ.